The TCR beta chain under discussion was sequenced for a study of blood T cell repertoires in COVID-19. Sequencing used immunoSEQ multiplex PCR; TCRdb keeps in-frame clones, though not all of them. The repertoire holds 260,000 or so clones, nearly 90% seen once, with about 0.65% in the top ten. V was trimmed by 2 bases and J by 4 bases, leaving 14 bases between them. Germline V CDR1 and CDR2: SGHTA, FQGNSA. The CDR3 runs to 15 residues. The sequence was collected from a human donor in a cohort sampled during active COVID-19. The chain carries TRBV7-2 and TRBJ1-2; D not certain. Specimen: peripheral blood. CDR3 sequence (DNA): TGTGCCAGCAGCTTAATTTATGATCCGGTCTATGGCTACACCTTC. It is translated as CASSLIYDPVYGYTF.